This T cell receptor (beta chain) was identified in a study of blood T cell repertoires in COVID-19 (dated by TCRdb to about 2020). Describing the broader study: The collaborator samples originated in the United States, Italy and Spain and spanned the acute and convalescent phases of COVID-19. The prospective study material was composed of cDNA or gDNA derived from T cells, B-cell-depleted T cells, or PBMCs. Subjects who had been exposed to COVID-19, were actively infected with it, or had recovered from it provided the deeply sampled blood TCRbeta repertoires that made up the dataset. The repertoires were released in a freely available public database intended as a resource for research on the immune response to SARS-CoV-2. Samples were obtained from the ongoing ImmuneRACE study (first 160 participants) and from 1,000 to 1,500 subjects provided by 6 global collaborators. The sample metadata nearly always contained a de-identified subject ID, COVID-19 status, age in years and sex. Where HLA class I and class II types were available, the types were taken from metadata supplied by the sample provider, not from assay-based typing. The paper as a whole reports these results and caveats: How much clinical and demographic metadata was included differed by source and by participant, and the metadata was provided uncurated.

TCRbeta CDR3 regions were amplified from genomic DNA using the immunoSEQ Assay, a bias-controlled multiplex PCR. The study's own analysis went as follows. Nucleated cell counts per sample were estimated from amplification of reference gene primers within the assay. To quantify the absolute abundance of each unique TCRbeta CDR3 rearrangement, sequence reads were collapsed and filtered. For each sample, productive Simpson clonality was calculated by taking the square root of Simpson's diversity index across productive rearrangements. This is the immuneACCESS table as TCRdb keeps it, with only in-frame sequences that have V and J called. A part of the clones is gone; compared with another copy, unresolved V genes explain less than half, and the rest is unexplained. V and J calls and clone size are those listed in that table; D and trimming were worked out from the DNA. The sample data list under 200,000 clones, and more than 70% of these were observed just once. The ten most abundant clones make up approximately 5.6% of the sample.

Each collaborating institution followed its own protocols to collect whole blood in K2EDTA tubes. For TCRbeta analysis, collaborators shipped samples as frozen whole blood, isolated PBMCs, or DNA extracted from either of those sample types. With respect to this clone: Its specific antigen is unknown. No base qualities exist here, and no much larger clone lies one base off it.

CDR1 and CDR2 are drawn from the germline V gene: SGHVS, FQNEAQ. CDR3 length: 18 amino acids, cysteine to phenylalanine. The CDR3 DNA has 54 bases and is translated from base 1. Trimming removed 5 bases from V and 3 bases from J; the gene matches leave 15 bases unexplained. The chain couples TRBV7-8 to TRBJ2-1; TRBD2 agrees with 8 junctional bases. The TCR sequence derives from a man aged 40-50 years with active or convalescent COVID-19. Sample: peripheral blood. The nucleotide sequence is given as TGTGCCAGCAGCCCGCCGGGGGTAGCGGGATCGATCTACAATGAGCAGTTCTTC. The resulting protein is CASSPPGVAGSIYNEQFF.